A single TCR beta chain is shown here with its context. This sample stems from a study of T cells in Graves' hyperthyroidism and ophthalmopathy. V dropped 6 bases and J dropped 4; count of bases not matched to a gene: 12. Germline lookup yields CDR1 SEHNR and CDR2 FQNEAQ (reference sequence). The CDR3 extends over 16 amino acids. Amplification of TCR beta CDR3 regions used RNA as the template. HTBI primers were employed in a first-round RT-PCR of the TCR CDR3. TCRdb analysed the multiplex PCR reads with MiXCR anew, one entry per CDR3 protein. In the table there are roughly 420,000 distinct CDR3 sequences, around 14% of which are singletons. Hyperthyroidism had been newly diagnosed in patients aged 18 to 65, and its duration was under 2 months. Orbital computed tomography, thyroid ultrasound, serum thyroxine and TRAb, and clinical symptoms together informed the diagnoses. From 9 to 10 ml of fresh peripheral blood, PBMCs were isolated.

Material for sequencing was blood. V is TRBV7-9 and J is TRBJ2-3; the match to TRBD1 covers 8 bases. The receptor was isolated from a woman aged 18-30 years with Graves' hyperthyroidism. CDR3 DNA sequence: TGTGCCAGCAGGGGACAGGCGGAGGGGTTGGCAGATACGCAGTATTTT. Amino acids: CASRGQAEGLADTQYF.